This T cell receptor beta chain was recovered during a study of chemoradiotherapy in HPV16-positive cancers. Study outcomes and limitations: Only a couple of HPV16-positive patients supplied the functional HPV-specificity definition.

Assay: immunoSEQ multiplex PCR; the TCRdb copy retains only in-frame clones and omits some. The profile shows some 27,000 clones, over 85% of them singletons. This clone was picked up one time. The antigen is unknown. The germline CDR1 and CDR2 sequences are SGHRS and YFSETQ. V was cut by 4 bases and J by 1 base, with 14 bases left in between. This CDR3 is built from 15 residues. V and J are TRBV5-1 and TRBJ2-5, with D possibly TRBD1 on 6 matching bases. The sample was blood, taken from a patient who underwent chemoradiotherapy. The source of this sequence is a human donor with HPV-associated anogenital cancer. For the CDR3, the DNA is TGCGCCAGCAGCCCCGACACAGGGCGCCAAGAGACCCAGTACTTC. This sequence encodes CASSPDTGRQETQYF.